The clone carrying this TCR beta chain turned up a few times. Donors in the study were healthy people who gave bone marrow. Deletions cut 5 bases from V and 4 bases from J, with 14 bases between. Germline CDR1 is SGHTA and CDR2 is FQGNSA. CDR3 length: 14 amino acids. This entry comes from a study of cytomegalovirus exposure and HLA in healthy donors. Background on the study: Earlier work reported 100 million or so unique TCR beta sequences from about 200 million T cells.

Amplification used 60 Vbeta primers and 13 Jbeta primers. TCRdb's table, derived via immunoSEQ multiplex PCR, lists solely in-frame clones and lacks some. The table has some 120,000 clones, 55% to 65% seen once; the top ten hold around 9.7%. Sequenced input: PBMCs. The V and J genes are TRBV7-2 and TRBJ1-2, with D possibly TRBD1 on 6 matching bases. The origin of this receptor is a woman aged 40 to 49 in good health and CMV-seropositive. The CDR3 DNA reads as TGTGCCAGCAGCGAACAACAGGGAAGCTATGGCTACACCTTC. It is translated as CASSEQQGSYGYTF.